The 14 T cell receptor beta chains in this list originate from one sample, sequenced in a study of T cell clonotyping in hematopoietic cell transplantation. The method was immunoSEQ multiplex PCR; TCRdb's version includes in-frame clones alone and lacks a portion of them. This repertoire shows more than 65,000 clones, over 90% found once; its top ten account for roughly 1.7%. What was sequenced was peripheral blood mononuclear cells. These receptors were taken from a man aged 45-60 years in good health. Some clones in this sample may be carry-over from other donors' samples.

The CDR3 coding sequence is TGTGCCAGCAGTGAATTAAAGCGGGGAGACGAGCAGTACTTC. It specifies CASSELKRGDEQYF. The chain joins TRBV6-1 to TRBJ2-7; 7 positions match TRBD2. V gave up 2 bases and J gave up 5 bases; unmatched junction bases: 6. The CDR3 runs 14 residues. Germline V gene lookup returns CDR1 MNHNS and CDR2 SASEGT.

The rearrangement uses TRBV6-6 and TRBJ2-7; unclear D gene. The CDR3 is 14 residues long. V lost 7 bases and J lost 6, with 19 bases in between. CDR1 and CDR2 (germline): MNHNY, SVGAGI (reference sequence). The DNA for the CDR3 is TGTGCCAGCAAGCCCGACCGCCCTGGCAGCGAGCAGTACTTC. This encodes CASKPDRPGSEQYF.

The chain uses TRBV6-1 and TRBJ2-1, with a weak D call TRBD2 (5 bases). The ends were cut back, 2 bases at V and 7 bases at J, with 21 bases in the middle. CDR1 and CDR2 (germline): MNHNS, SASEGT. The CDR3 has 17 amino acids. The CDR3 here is CASSEFPSLSSRNEQFF. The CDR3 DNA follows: TGTGCCAGCAGTGAATTCCCTAGCTTGTCATCTCGGAATGAGCAGTTCTTC.

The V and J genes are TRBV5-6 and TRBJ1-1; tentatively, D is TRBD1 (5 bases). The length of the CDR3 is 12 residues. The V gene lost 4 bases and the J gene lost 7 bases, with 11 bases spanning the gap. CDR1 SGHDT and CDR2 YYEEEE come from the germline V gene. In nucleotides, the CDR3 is TGTGCCAGCAGCGGGGGTATTTTTGAAGCTTTCTTT. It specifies CASSGGIFEAFF.

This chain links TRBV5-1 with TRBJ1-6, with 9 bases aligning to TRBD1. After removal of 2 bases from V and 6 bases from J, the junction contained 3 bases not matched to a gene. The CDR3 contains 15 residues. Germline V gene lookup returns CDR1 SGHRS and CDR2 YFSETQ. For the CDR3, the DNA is TGCGCCAGCAGCTTAGCGGGACAGGGTAATTCACCCCTCCACTTT. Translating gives CASSLAGQGNSPLHF.

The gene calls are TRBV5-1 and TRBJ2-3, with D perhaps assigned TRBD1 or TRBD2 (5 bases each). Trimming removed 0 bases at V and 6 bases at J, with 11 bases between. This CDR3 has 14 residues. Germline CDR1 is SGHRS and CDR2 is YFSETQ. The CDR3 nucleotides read TGCGCCAGCAGCTTGGCCATCGGGACCGATACGCAGTATTTT. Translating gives CASSLAIGTDTQYF.

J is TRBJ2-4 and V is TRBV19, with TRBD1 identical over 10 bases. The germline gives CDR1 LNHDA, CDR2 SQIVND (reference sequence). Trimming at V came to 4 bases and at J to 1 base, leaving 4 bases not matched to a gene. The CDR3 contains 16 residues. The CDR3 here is CASSTGTGVAKNIQYF. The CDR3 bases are TGTGCCAGTAGTACCGGGACAGGGGTCGCCAAAAACATTCAGTACTTC.

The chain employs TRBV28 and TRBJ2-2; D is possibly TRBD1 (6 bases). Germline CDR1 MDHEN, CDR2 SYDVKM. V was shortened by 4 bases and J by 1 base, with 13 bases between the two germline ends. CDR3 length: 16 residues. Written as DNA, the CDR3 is TGTGCCAGCAGTTCATCCGGGACACAGAACACCGGGGAGCTGTTTTTT. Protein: CASSSSGTQNTGELFF.

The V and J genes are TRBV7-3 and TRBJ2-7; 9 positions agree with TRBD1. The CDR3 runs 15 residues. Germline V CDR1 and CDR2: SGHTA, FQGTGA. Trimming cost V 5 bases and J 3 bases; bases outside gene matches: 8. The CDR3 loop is CASSLAGTGLYEQYF. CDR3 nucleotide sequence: TGTGCCAGCAGCCTTGCCGGGACAGGGCTCTACGAGCAGTACTTC.

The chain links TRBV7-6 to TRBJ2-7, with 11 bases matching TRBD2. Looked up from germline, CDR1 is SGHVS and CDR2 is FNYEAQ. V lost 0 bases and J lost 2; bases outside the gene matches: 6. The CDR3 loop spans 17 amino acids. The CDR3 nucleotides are TGTGCCAGCAGCTTAGCGACTAGCGGGGTATGGGCCTACGAGCAGTACTTC. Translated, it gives CASSLATSGVWAYEQYF. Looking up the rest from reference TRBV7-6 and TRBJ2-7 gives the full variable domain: GAGVSQSPRYKVTKRGQDVALRCDPISGHVSLYWYRQALGQGPEFLTYFNYEAQQDKSGLPNDRFSAERPEGSISTLTIQRTEQRDSAMYRCASSLATSGVWAYEQYFGPGTRLTVT.

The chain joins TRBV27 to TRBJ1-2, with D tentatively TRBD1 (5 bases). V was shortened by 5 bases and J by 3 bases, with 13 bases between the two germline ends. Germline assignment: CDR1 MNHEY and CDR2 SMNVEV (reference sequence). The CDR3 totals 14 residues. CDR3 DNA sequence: TGTGCCAGCAGTCCCCCGGGGGGGGACTATGGCTACACCTTC. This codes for CASSPPGGDYGYTF.

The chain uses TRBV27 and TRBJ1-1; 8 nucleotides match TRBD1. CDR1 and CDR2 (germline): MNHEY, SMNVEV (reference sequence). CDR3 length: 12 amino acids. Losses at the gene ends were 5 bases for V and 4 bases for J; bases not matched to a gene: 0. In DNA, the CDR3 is TGTGCCAGCAGTACAGGGGGCACTGAAGCTTTCTTT. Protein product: CASSTGGTEAFF.

The CDR3 here is CASSLDLRSRDEQFF. CDR3 bases: TGTGCCAGCAGTTTAGATTTACGCTCGCGAGATGAGCAGTTCTTC. The V and J genes are TRBV28 and TRBJ2-1; D remains ambiguous. Germline values: CDR1 MDHEN, CDR2 SYDVKM. V was cut by 2 bases and J by 8 bases, with 16 bases left in between. The CDR3 runs 15 residues.

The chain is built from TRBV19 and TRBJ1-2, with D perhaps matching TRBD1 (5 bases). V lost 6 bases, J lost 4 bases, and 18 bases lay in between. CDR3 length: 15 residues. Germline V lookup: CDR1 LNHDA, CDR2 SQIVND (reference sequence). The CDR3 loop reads CASRLARQTGYGYTF. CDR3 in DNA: TGTGCCAGTAGGCTTGCTAGACAGACGGGCTATGGCTACACCTTC.